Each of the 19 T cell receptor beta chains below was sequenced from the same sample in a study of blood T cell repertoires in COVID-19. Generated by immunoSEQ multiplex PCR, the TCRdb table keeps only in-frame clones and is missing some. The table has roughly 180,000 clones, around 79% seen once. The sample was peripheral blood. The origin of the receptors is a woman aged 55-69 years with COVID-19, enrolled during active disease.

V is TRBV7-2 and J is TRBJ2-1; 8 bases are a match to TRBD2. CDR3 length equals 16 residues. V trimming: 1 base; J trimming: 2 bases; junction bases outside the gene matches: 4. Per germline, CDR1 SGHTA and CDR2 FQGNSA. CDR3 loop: CASSLVAGGTYNEQFF. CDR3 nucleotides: TGTGCCAGCAGCTTAGTTGCGGGAGGTACCTACAATGAGCAGTTCTTC. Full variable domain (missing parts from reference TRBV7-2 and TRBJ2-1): GAGVSQSPSNKVTEKGKDVELRCDPISGHTALYWYRQSLGQGLEFLIYFQGNSAPDKSGLPSDRFSAERTGGSVSTLTIQRTQQEDSAVYLCASSLVAGGTYNEQFFGPGTRLTVL.

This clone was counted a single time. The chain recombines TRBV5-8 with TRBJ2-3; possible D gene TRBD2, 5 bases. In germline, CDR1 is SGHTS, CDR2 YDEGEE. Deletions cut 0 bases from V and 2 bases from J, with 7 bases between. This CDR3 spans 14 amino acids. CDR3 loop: CASSLGRFTDTQYF. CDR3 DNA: TGTGCCAGCAGCTTGGGGAGGTTCACAGATACGCAGTATTTT.

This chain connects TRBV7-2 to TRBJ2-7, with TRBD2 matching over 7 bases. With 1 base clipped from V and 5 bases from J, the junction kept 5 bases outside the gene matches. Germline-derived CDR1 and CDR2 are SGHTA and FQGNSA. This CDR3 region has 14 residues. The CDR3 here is CASSLVGGSHEQYF. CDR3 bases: TGTGCCAGCAGCTTAGTGGGAGGGTCACACGAGCAGTACTTC.

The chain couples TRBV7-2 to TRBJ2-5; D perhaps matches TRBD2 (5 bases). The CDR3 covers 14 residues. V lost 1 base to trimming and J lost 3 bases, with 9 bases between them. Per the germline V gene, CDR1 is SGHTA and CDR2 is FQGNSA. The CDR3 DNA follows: TGTGCCAGCAGCTTAGTGGCGGGTGAAGAGACCCAGTACTTC. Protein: CASSLVAGEETQYF.

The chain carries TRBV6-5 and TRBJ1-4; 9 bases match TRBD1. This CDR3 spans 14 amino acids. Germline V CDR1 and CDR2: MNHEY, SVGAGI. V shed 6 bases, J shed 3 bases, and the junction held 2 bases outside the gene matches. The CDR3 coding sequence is TGTGCCAGCAGACAGGGGGCGGCTAATGAAAAACTGTTTTTT. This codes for CASRQGAANEKLFF.

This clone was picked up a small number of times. The CDR3 DNA is TGTGCCAGCAATAGGGACAGAGGGGAAAAACTGTTTTTT. It yields the protein CASNRDRGEKLFF. This chain links TRBV2 with TRBJ1-4; 7 bases agree with TRBD1. The germline V gene encodes CDR1 SNHLY and CDR2 FYNNEI. Losses at the gene ends were 7 bases for V and 8 bases for J; bases not matched to a gene: 7. The CDR3 is 13 amino acids.

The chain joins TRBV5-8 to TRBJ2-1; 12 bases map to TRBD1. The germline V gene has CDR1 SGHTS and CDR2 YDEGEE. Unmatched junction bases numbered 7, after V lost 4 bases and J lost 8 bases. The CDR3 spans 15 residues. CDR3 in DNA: TGTGCCAGCAGCCAAGGGACAGGGGGCTGGGATGAGCAGTTCTTC. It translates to CASSQGTGGWDEQFF. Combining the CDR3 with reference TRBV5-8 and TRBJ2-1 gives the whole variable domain EAGVTQSPTHLIKTRGQQATLRCSPISGHTSVYWYQQALGLGLQFLLWYDEGEERNRGNFPPRFSGRQFPNYSSELNVNALELEDSALYLCASSQGTGGWDEQFFGPGTRLTVL.

In DNA form, the CDR3 reads TGTGCCAGCGGCCTCCCTGGGACAACGGCCCAGCCCCAGCATTTT. Translated: CASGLPGTTAQPQHF. This sequence joins TRBV7-2 and TRBJ1-5; tentatively, D is TRBD1 (6 bases). CDR1 is SGHTA and CDR2 is FQGNSA in the germline V gene. This CDR3 spans 15 amino acids. Trimming left V 8 bases short and J 7 bases short, with 21 bases between. Variable domain in full (rest from reference TRBV7-2 and TRBJ1-5): GAGVSQSPSNKVTEKGKDVELRCDPISGHTALYWYRQSLGQGLEFLIYFQGNSAPDKSGLPSDRFSAERTGGSVSTLTIQRTQQEDSAVYLCASGLPGTTAQPQHFGDGTRLSIL.

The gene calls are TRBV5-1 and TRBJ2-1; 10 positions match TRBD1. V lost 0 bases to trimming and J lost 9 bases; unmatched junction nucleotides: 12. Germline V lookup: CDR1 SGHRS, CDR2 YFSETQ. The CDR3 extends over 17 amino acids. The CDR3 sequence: CASSLAVVTGGKTEQFF. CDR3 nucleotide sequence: TGCGCCAGCAGCTTGGCTGTAGTGACAGGGGGCAAAACTGAGCAGTTCTTC.

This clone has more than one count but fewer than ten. The CDR3 here is CASSQGHPGTEAFF. CDR3 nucleotide sequence: TGTGCCAGCAGTCAGGGACACCCGGGGACTGAAGCTTTCTTT. The chain has TRBV3-1 (or the pseudogene TRBV3-2) and TRBJ1-1, with D possibly TRBD1 on 6 matching bases. Trimming stripped 6 bases from V and 5 bases from J, with 16 bases between. The germline V gene encodes CDR1 LGHDT and CDR2 YNNKEL (reference sequence). This CDR3 has 14 amino acids.

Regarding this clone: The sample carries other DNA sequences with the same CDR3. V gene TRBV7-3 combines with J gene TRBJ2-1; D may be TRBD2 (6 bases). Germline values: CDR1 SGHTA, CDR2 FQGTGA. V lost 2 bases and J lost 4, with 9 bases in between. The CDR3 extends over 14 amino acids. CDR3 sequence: CASSLSGTYNEQFF. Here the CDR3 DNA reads TGTGCCAGCAGCTTATCCGGGACTTACAATGAGCAGTTCTTC.

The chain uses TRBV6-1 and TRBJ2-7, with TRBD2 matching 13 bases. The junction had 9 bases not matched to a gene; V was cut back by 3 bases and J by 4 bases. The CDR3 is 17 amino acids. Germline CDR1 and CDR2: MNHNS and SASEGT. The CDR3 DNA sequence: TGTGCCAGCAGTGAGTCACGGACTAGCGGGGGTCTATACGAGCAGTACGTC. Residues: CASSESRTSGGLYEQYV.

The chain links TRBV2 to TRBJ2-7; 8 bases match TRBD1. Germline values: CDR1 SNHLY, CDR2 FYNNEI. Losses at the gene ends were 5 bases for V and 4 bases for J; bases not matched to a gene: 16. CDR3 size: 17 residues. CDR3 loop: CASSKPRPPGQVYEQYV. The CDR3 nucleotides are TGTGCCAGCAGTAAACCCCGGCCGCCGGGACAGGTATACGAGCAGTACGTC.

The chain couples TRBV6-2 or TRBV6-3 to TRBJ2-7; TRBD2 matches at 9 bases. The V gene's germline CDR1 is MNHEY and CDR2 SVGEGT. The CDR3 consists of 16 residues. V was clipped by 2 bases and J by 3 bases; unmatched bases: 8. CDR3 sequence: CASSYGLARKNYEQYV. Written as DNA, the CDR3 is TGTGCCAGCAGTTACGGACTAGCGAGAAAAAACTACGAGCAGTACGTC.

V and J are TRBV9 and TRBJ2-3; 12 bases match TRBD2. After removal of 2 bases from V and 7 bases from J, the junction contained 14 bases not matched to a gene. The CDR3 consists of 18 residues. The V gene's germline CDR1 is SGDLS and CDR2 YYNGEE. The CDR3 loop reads CASSVGLAGGLRANTQYF. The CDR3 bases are TGTGCCAGCAGCGTGGGGCTAGCGGGGGGGCTGAGGGCGAATACGCAGTATTTT.

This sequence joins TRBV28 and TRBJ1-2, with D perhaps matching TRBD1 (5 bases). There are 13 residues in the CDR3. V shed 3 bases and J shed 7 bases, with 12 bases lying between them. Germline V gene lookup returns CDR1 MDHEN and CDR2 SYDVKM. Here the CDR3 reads CASSFPQGRGYTF. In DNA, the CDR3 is TGTGCCAGCAGTTTTCCCCAGGGCCGTGGCTACACCTTC.

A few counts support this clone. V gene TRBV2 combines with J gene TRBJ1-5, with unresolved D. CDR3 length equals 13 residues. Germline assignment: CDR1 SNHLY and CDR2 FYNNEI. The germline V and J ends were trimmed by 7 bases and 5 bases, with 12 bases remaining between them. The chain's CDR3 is CASNRQRDQPQHF. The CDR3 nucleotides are TGTGCCAGCAATCGGCAGAGGGATCAGCCCCAGCATTTT. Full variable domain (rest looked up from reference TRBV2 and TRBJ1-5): EPEVTQTPSHQVTQMGQEVILRCVPISNHLYFYWYRQILGQKVEFLVSFYNNEISEKSEIFDDQFSVERPDGSNFTLKIRSTKLEDSAMYFCASNRQRDQPQHFGDGTRLSIL.

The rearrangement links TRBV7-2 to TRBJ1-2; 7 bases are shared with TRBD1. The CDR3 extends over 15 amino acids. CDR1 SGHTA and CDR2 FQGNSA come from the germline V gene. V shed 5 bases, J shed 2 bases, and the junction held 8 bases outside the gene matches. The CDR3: CASSEAGQPNYGYTF. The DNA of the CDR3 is TGTGCCAGCAGCGAGGCGGGACAGCCAAACTATGGCTACACCTTC.

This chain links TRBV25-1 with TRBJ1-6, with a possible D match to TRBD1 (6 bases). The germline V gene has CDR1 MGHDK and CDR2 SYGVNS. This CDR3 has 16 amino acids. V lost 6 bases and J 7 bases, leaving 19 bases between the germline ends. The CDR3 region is CASSGGRGLGNSPLHF. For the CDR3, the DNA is TGTGCCAGCAGCGGGGGGCGGGGGCTAGGCAATTCACCCCTCCACTTT.